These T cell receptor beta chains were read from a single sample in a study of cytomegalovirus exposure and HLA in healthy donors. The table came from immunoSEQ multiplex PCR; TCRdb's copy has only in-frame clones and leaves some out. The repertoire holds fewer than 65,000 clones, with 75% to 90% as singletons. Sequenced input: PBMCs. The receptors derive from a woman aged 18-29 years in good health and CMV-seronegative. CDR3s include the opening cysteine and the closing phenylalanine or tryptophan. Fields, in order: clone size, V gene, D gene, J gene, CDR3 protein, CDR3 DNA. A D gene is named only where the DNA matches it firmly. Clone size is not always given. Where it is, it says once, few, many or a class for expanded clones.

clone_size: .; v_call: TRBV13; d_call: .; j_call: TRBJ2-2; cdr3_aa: CASTRFGGFTGELFF; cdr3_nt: TGTGCCAGCACCCGATTCGGGGGTTTCACCGGGGAGCTGTTTTTT
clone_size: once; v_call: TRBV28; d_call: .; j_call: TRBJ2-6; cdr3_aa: CASSVGTFGLVSGANVLTF; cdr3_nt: TGTGCCAGCAGTGTGGGGACATTTGGGCTAGTCTCTGGGGCCAACGTCCTGACTTTC
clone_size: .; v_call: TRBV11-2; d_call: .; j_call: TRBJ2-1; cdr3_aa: CASSFDSNTDRFF; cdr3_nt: TGTGCCAGCAGCTTTGACTCCAATACGGATCGGTTCTTC
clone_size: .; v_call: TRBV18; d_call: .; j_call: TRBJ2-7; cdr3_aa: CASSPTVSYEQYF; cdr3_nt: TGTGCCAGCTCACCGACAGTCTCCTACGAGCAGTACTTC
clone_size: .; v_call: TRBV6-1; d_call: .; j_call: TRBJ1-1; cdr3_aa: CASSRSGGMNTEAFF; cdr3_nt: TGTGCCAGCAGTAGATCGGGGGGTATGAACACTGAAGCTTTCTTT
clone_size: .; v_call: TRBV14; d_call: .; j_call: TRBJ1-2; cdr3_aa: CASSQWGVGGYTF; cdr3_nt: TGTGCCAGCAGCCAATGGGGGGTTGGTGGCTACACCTTC
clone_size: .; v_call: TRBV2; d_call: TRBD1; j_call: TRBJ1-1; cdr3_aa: CASSEARPRGPEGF; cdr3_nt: TGTGCCAGCAGTGAAGCTCGCCCCAGGGGGCCGGAGGGCTTT
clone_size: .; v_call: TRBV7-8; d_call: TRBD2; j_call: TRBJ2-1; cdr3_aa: CASSLAGRGGYNEQFF; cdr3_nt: TGTGCCAGCAGCTTAGCTGGGCGGGGGGGCTACAATGAGCAGTTCTTC
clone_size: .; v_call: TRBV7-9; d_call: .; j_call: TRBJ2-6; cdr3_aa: CASSSTVSGANVLTF; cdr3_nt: TGTGCCAGCAGCTCGACAGTCTCTGGGGCCAACGTCCTGACTTTC
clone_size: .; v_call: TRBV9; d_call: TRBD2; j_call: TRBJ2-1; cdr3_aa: CASSVGTSGGANNEQFF; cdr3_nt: TGTGCCAGCAGCGTAGGGACTAGCGGGGGGGCGAACAATGAGCAGTTCTTC
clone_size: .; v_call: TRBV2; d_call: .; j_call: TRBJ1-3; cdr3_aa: CASSPQLISGNTIYF; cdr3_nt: TGTGCCAGCAGTCCACAGTTAATCTCTGGAAACACCATATATTTT
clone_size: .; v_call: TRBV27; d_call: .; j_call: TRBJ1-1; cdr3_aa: CAGSLGHLNTEAFF; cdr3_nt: TGTGCCGGCAGTTTAGGACATCTGAACACTGAAGCTTTCTTT
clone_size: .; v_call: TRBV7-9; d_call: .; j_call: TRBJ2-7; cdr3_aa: CASTRDSYEQYF; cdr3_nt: TGTGCCAGCACGAGGGACTCCTACGAGCAGTACTTC
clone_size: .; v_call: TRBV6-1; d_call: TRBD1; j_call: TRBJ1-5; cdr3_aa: CASTPGTGLDQPQHF; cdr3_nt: TGTGCCAGCACTCCCGGGACAGGGTTGGATCAGCCCCAGCATTTT
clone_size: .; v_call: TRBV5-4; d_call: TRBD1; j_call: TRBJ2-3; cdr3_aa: CASSRTQGAQYF; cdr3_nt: TGTGCCAGCAGTCGGACGCAGGGGGCGCAGTATTTT
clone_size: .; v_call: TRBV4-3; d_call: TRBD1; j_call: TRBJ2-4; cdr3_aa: CASSQDGTGRNIQYF; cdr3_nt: TGCGCCAGCAGCCAAGATGGGACAGGGCGAAACATTCAGTACTTC
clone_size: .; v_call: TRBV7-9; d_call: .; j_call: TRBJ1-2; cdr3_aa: CASSPRTDRKGYTF; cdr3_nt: TGTGCCAGCAGCCCGAGGACGGACAGAAAAGGCTACACCTTC
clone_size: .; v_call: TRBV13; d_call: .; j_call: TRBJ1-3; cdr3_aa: CASSLQTSRSGNTIYF; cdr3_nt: TGTGCCAGCAGCCTTCAGACATCGAGATCCGGAAACACCATATATTTT
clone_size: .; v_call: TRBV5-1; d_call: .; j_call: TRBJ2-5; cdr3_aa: CASSLVASQETQYF; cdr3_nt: TGCGCCAGCAGCTTGGTCGCCAGCCAAGAGACCCAGTACTTC
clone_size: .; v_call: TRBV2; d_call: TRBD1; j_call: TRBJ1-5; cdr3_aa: CASSERQGDQPQHF; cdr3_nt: TGTGCCAGCAGCGAACGACAGGGGGATCAGCCCCAGCATTTT
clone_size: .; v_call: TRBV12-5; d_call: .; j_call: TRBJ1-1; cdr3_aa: CASGLGEGRNTEAFF; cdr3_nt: TGTGCTAGTGGTTTGGGCGAGGGTCGGAACACTGAAGCTTTCTTT
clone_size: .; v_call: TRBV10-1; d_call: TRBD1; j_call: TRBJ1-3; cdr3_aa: CASSDGQGGNTIYF; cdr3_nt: TGCGCCAGCAGTGACGGACAGGGAGGAAACACCATATATTTT
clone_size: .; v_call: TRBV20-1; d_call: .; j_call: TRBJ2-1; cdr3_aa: CSASLANEQFF; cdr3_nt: TGCAGTGCTAGTTTGGCCAATGAGCAGTTCTTC
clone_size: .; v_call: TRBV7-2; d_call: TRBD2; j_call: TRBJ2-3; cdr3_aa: CASSLEREGADTQYF; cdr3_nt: TGTGCCAGCAGCTTAGAGCGGGAGGGAGCAGATACGCAGTATTTT